These 5 T cell receptor beta chains originate from one sample sequenced in a study of T cell responses to AZD1222 COVID-19 vaccine. Using immunoSEQ multiplex PCR, the repertoire was profiled, and TCRdb retains in-frame clones only, with some absent. The table records under 150,000 clones, about nine tenths of them present only once. Specimen: peripheral blood, collected on day 0 of AZD1222 vaccination. The receptors shown here come from an adult in good health.

The chain has TRBV7-2 and TRBJ1-3, with D possibly being TRBD1 (6 bases). Germline CDR1 SGHTA, CDR2 FQGNSA. The CDR3 spans 15 residues. The V end was cut by 1 base, the J end by 7 bases, with 14 bases between. The CDR3 loop reads CASSLVPPGVNTIYF. The CDR3 region has the DNA TGTGCCAGCAGCTTAGTCCCGCCAGGGGTGAACACCATATATTTT.

V gene TRBV19 combines with J gene TRBJ1-3, with 7 bases identical to TRBD1. CDR1 LNHDA and CDR2 SQIVND come from the germline V gene (reference sequence). V gave up 5 bases and J gave up 0 bases; unmatched junction bases: 4. The CDR3 runs 15 residues. The CDR3 reads CASSWDSYSGNTIYF. The CDR3, as DNA: TGTGCCAGTAGTTGGGACAGCTACTCTGGAAACACCATATATTTT.

The chain is built from TRBV5-1 and TRBJ2-1; 12 bases agree with TRBD1. The germline V gene has CDR1 SGHRS and CDR2 YFSETQ. CDR3 length: 16 residues. V shed 3 bases and J 9 bases; nucleotides not matched to a gene: 10. CDR3 amino acids: CASSSRGTGGKGEQFF. Written as DNA, the CDR3 is TGCGCCAGCAGCTCCAGGGGGACAGGGGGCAAGGGTGAGCAGTTCTTC. Drawing the rest from reference TRBV5-1 and TRBJ2-1, the complete variable domain is KAGVTQTPRYLIKTRGQQVTLSCSPISGHRSVSWYQQTPGQGLQFLFEYFSETQRNKGNFPGRFSGRQFSNSRSEMNVSTLELGDSALYLCASSSRGTGGKGEQFFGPGTRLTVL.

V and J are TRBV19 and TRBJ2-5; tentatively, D is TRBD2 (6 bases). Germline V gives CDR1 LNHDA, CDR2 SQIVND (reference sequence). V lost 8 bases to trimming and J lost 5 bases, with 18 bases between them. CDR3 length equals 14 residues. The CDR3 loop is CASRDSRRQETQYF. The CDR3 nucleotides are TGTGCCAGTCGGGACTCTCGTCGTCAGGAGACCCAGTACTTC.

The chain employs TRBV19 and TRBJ1-1; 12 bases are shared with TRBD1. Trimming removed 3 bases from V and 11 bases from J; junction bases left unmatched: 13. The CDR3 is made up of 16 amino acids. CDR1 and CDR2 from the germline V gene are LNHDA and SQIVND (reference sequence). The CDR3 bases are TGTGCCAGTAGTATCCTTCCGGGACAGGGGGCATTGGATGCTTTCTTT. Translated: CASSILPGQGALDAFF.